This T cell receptor beta chain is from a study of Ad26.COV2.S vaccination and SARS-CoV-2 variants. On the study more broadly: Doses of Ad26.COV2.S were injected into muscle once or twice, 56 days apart. Whole-study findings and limits: The placebo group had lower spike-specific TCR breadth than the vaccine recipients did.

Sequencing used immunoSEQ multiplex PCR; TCRdb keeps in-frame clones, though not all of them. The table shows some 250,000 clones, with more than 75% occurring only once. Specified treatment: roughly 18 received Ad26.COV2.S at low or high dose, single or two shots; several received placebo; per-sample allocation not given. Specimen acquisition occurred on day 63 following the initial vaccine or placebo injection. The CDR3 runs 14 residues. Trimming removed 4 bases from V and 4 bases from J; junction bases left unmatched: 6. In germline, CDR1 is MDHEN, CDR2 SYDVKM. As for this clone: The antigen remains unidentified.

The clonotype was recovered from a person aged 18-60 years who received the Ad26.COV2.S COVID-19 vaccine or a placebo. Sequenced here: peripheral blood, sampled in a trial of Ad26.COV2.S vaccine versus placebo. The chain recombines TRBV28 with TRBJ2-7; 8 bases line up with TRBD1. The CDR3 nucleotides read TGTGCCAGCAGTTATGGACAGGGAAGATACGAGCAGTACTTC. This sequence encodes CASSYGQGRYEQYF.